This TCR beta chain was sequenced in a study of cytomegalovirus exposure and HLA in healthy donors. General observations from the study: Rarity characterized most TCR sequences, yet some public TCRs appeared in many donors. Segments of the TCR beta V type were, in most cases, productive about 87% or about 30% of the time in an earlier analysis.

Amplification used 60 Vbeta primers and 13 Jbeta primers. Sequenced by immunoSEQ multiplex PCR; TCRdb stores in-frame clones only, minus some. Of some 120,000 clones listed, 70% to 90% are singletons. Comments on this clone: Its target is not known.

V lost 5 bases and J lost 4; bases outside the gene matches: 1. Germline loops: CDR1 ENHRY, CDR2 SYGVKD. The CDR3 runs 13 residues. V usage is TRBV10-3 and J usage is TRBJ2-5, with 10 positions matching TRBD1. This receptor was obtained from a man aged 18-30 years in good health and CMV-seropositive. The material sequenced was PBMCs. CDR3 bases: TGTGCCATCAGTAGGACAGGGGGAGAGACCCAGTACTTC. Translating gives CAISRTGGETQYF.